These 25 T cell receptor beta chains were sequenced from one sample in a study of T cells in Graves' hyperthyroidism and ophthalmopathy (dated by TCRdb to about 2019). Libraries were built with multiplex PCR. This sample was sequenced with an Illumina HiSeq 2000. Amplification of TCR beta CDR3 regions was carried out from RNA transcripts. The first round of RT-PCR for the TCR CDR3 was performed with the HTBI primer set and the Qiagen OneStep RT-PCR kit. The public reads were run again by TCRdb, first through fastp at Q25 and then through MiXCR, and only productive beta chains were kept. Identical CDR3 protein sequences are pooled into one entry, listed with their most common genes and DNA. Within this sample are some 300,000 distinct CDR3 sequences, with roughly 19% of them counted one time only. Together, the top ten hold 39% of the sample. Sequenced sample: blood. Every receptor here comes from a man aged 50 or older with Graves' ophthalmopathy.

This clonotype was observed at least ten times. The chain joins TRBV6-2 or TRBV6-3 to TRBJ2-5; TRBD2 might be the D (6 bases). Trimming left V 7 bases short and J 3 bases short, with 21 bases between. This CDR3 has 16 amino acids. Per the germline V gene, CDR1 is MNHEY and CDR2 is SVGEGT. CDR3 sequence (DNA): TGTGCCAGCACCCCATTTCACCGGGACTTCGAAGAGACCCAGTACTTC. Residues: CASTPFHRDFEETQYF.

A single count supports this clonotype. This chain joins TRBV20-1 and TRBJ1-5; a possible D gene is TRBD1 (5 bases). The CDR3 runs to 13 residues. Germline CDR1 DFQATT, CDR2 SNEGSKA (reference sequence). Trimming shortened V by 0 bases and J by 4 bases, and 7 bases separated the two germline ends. Here the CDR3 DNA reads TGCAGTGCTAGAGAGGGGCTGAATCAGCCCCAGCATTTT. This encodes CSAREGLNQPQHF.

This clonotype has at least ten counts. This chain connects TRBV5-1 to TRBJ2-7; D is uncertain. Trimming left V 0 bases short and J 2 bases short, with 9 bases between. CDR3 length: 14 residues. The germline V gene has CDR1 SGHRS and CDR2 YFSETQ. CDR3 residues: CASSLEASAYEQYF. CDR3 nucleotide sequence: TGCGCCAGCAGCTTGGAGGCAAGCGCCTACGAGCAGTACTTC.

A single count supports this clonotype. V gene TRBV11-2 combines with J gene TRBJ2-3; a possible D gene is TRBD1 (5 bases). Germline V gene sequence: CDR1 SGHAT, CDR2 FQNNGV. The CDR3 has 15 amino acids. Trimming took off 7 bases at V and 2 bases at J, with 16 bases between the two ends. The CDR3 DNA is TGTGCCAGCACCCCCCTAGGGGCCAACACAGATACGCAGTATTTT. Amino acid sequence: CASTPLGANTDTQYF.

This clonotype has ten or more counts. The genes are TRBV20-1 and TRBJ2-7; no definite D call. This CDR3 is built from 13 residues. V lost 3 bases to trimming and J lost 4 bases, with 13 bases between them. Germline-derived CDR1 and CDR2 are DFQATT and SNEGSKA (reference sequence). The CDR3 loop reads CSARNPEMYEQYF. The DNA of the CDR3 is TGCAGTGCTAGGAACCCGGAGATGTACGAGCAGTACTTC.

This clonotype was detected ten times or more. This chain links TRBV3-1 with TRBJ1-1; D possibly corresponds to TRBD1 (5 bases). This CDR3 spans 12 amino acids. Germline assignment: CDR1 LGHDT and CDR2 YNNKEL (reference sequence). Trimming left V 1 base short and J 8 bases short, with 8 bases between. In DNA form, the CDR3 reads TGTGCCAGCAGCCAAGCATACAGGGAAGCTTTCTTT. It codes for CASSQAYREAFF.

This clonotype showed up many times. Compared with germline, one end of the junction differs, possibly owing to a read error. This sequence joins TRBV7-7 and TRBJ2-1; 7 bases match TRBD2. Germline values: CDR1 SSHAT, CDR2 FNYEAQ (reference sequence). The CDR3 covers 15 residues. CDR3 amino acids: CASSLAGLADNEQFF. The CDR3 DNA reads as TGTGCTAGCAGCTTAGCTGGCCTAGCGGACAATGAGCAGTTCTTC.

Concerning this clonotype itself: A clone one base away is much larger, so this may be a read error. The chain recombines TRBV11-2 with TRBJ1-2, with no clear D. This CDR3 region has 13 residues. The V gene lost 5 bases and the J gene lost 4 bases, with 11 bases spanning the gap. Per the germline V gene, CDR1 is SGHAT and CDR2 is FQNNGV. The CDR3 nucleotides read TGTGCCAGCAGCGGATACGGGAGCTATGGCTACACCTTC. Amino acid sequence: CASSGYGSYGYTF.

This clonotype was detected ten times or more. The CDR3 protein is CASASPQETQYF. The CDR3 DNA reads as TGTGCCAGCGCTAGCCCACAAGAGACCCAGTACTTC. The chain has TRBV11-3 and TRBJ2-5, with a possible D match to TRBD2 (5 bases). The germline gives CDR1 SGHNT, CDR2 YENEEA. V was shortened by 8 bases and J by 2 bases, with 9 bases between the two germline ends. There are 12 residues in the CDR3.

This clonotype was seen a handful of times. V is TRBV24-1 and J is TRBJ2-1; 15 bases are a match to TRBD2. The CDR3 sequence is 17 residues long. CDR1 is KGHDR, CDR2 SFDVKD, per germline. Trimming cost V 4 bases and J 7 bases; bases outside gene matches: 7. The CDR3, as DNA: TGTGCCACCAGTGACGCTGGGACTAGCGGGAGGATTAATGAGCAGTTCTTC. It yields the protein CATSDAGTSGRINEQFF.

This clonotype came up a few times. The gene calls are TRBV9 and TRBJ2-5, with a tentative D call TRBD1 (6 bases). There are 15 residues in the CDR3. Germline-derived CDR1 and CDR2 are SGDLS and YYNGEE. Between the trimmed V and J ends, which lost 0 bases and 1 base, there was a span of 10 bases. The CDR3 reads CASSVDSGVQETQYF. CDR3 sequence (DNA): TGTGCCAGCAGCGTAGATTCAGGGGTCCAAGAGACCCAGTACTTC. Drawing the rest from reference TRBV9 and TRBJ2-5, the complete variable domain is DSGVTQTPKHLITATGQRVTLRCSPRSGDLSVYWYQQSLDQGLQFLIQYYNGEERAKGNILERFSAQQFPDLHSELNLSSLELGDSALYFCASSVDSGVQETQYFGPGTRLLVL.

The chain couples TRBV19 to TRBJ1-2, with 7 positions matching TRBD1. CDR1 is LNHDA and CDR2 is SQIVND in the germline V gene (reference sequence). This CDR3 region has 14 residues. V was clipped by 3 bases and J by 6 bases; unmatched bases: 7. CDR3 coding DNA: TGTGCCAGTAGTATTCAGGACAGGTTGGATGGCTACACCTTC. It yields the protein CASSIQDRLDGYTF.

This clonotype occurred once. V usage is TRBV15 and J usage is TRBJ1-1; no clear D. Germline V gene lookup returns CDR1 LNHNV and CDR2 YYDKDF (reference sequence). The V end was cut by 0 bases, the J end by 0 bases, with 8 bases between. This CDR3 is 15 amino acids long. DNA of the CDR3: TGTGCCACCAGCAGAGACGGAAGGATGAACACTGAAGCTTTCTTT. It yields the protein CATSRDGRMNTEAFF.

This clonotype was counted ten times or more. J is TRBJ1-2 and V is TRBV2; D gene unclear. CDR3 length equals 16 residues. V was pared by 6 bases and J by 4 bases, with 21 bases between. Germline values: CDR1 SNHLY, CDR2 FYNNEI. As DNA, the CDR3 is TGTGCCAGCAGCGATAGACCACAGTTCGGGATCTATGGCTACACCTTC. Its translation: CASSDRPQFGIYGYTF. The variable domain in full, completed from reference TRBV2 and TRBJ1-2, reads EPEVTQTPSHQVTQMGQEVILRCVPISNHLYFYWYRQILGQKVEFLVSFYNNEISEKSEIFDDQFSVERPDGSNFTLKIRSTKLEDSAMYFCASSDRPQFGIYGYTFGSGTRLTVV.

This clonotype was seen a few times. The V and J genes are TRBV5-6 and TRBJ1-1; no firm D call. This CDR3 contains 15 residues. The germline gives CDR1 SGHDT, CDR2 YYEEEE. Deletions cut 3 bases from V and 4 bases from J, with 16 bases between. This CDR3 reads CASSSGSLRTTEAFF. The CDR3 nucleotides are TGTGCCAGCAGCTCGGGAAGTTTACGGACCACTGAAGCTTTCTTT.

This clonotype was detected a few times. The rearrangement uses TRBV7-9 and TRBJ2-3; TRBD2 aligns across 7 bases. The J segment lost 3 bases and the V segment lost 2 bases, leaving 20 bases of the junction unmatched. Germline loops: CDR1 SEHNR, CDR2 FQNEAQ (reference sequence). The CDR3 spans 20 residues. This CDR3 is CASSLTDPEGERETTDTQYF. CDR3 nucleotides: TGTGCCAGCAGCTTAACGGACCCGGAGGGAGAGCGGGAAACGACAGATACGCAGTATTTT. The full variable domain, with the rest looked up from reference TRBV7-9 and TRBJ2-3, is DTGVSQNPRHKITKRGQNVTFRCDPISEHNRLYWYRQTLGQGPEFLTYFQNEAQLEKSRLLSDRFSAERPKGSFSTLEIQRTEQGDSAMYLCASSLTDPEGERETTDTQYFGPGTRLTVL.

This clonotype was detected a few times. V gene TRBV7-2 combines with J gene TRBJ2-7, with 7 bases lining up with TRBD1. Germline trimming cut 4 bases from V and 4 bases from J; bases unmatched to any gene: 7. Germline V gene data show CDR1 as SGHTA and CDR2 as FQGNSA. The CDR3 runs to 14 residues. In nucleotides, the CDR3 is TGTGCCAGCAGCTCTAGACAGGGCACGTACGAGCAGTACTTC. Its translation is CASSSRQGTYEQYF.

Points on this clonotype: One junction end does not reproduce the germline sequence, and a read error may be involved. This chain connects TRBV29-1 to TRBJ1-3; no definite D call. The CDR3 is 13 residues long. CDR1 is SQVTM, CDR2 ANQGSEA, per germline. CDR3 DNA sequence: TGCGGCGTTGTTCTCCTCTCTGGAAACACCATATATTTT. It codes for CGVVLLSGNTIYF.

The chain is built from TRBV5-1 and TRBJ2-2, with a weak D call TRBD1 (6 bases). V was clipped by 7 bases and J by 2 bases, with 24 bases between them. The CDR3 runs to 18 residues. The germline V gene has CDR1 SGHRS and CDR2 YFSETQ. The CDR3 sequence is CASRPGPSDRINTGELFF. CDR3 bases: TGCGCCAGCCGGCCAGGACCTTCTGACAGGATTAACACCGGGGAGCTGTTTTTT.

With regard to this clonotype: Possible read error: a much larger clone is one base away. V gene TRBV2 combines with J gene TRBJ2-2, with 9 bases aligning to TRBD2. Per germline, CDR1 SNHLY and CDR2 FYNNEI. The CDR3 has 15 amino acids. The CDR3 spells CASRTSGANTGEPFF. The CDR3 nucleotides read TGTGCCAGCAGGACTAGCGGAGCGAACACCGGGGAGCCGTTTTTT.

As DNA, the CDR3 is TGCGCCAGCAGCCAAGTAGAGGGCGACGAGCAGTACTTC. Translation gives CASSQVEGDEQYF. This chain links TRBV4-1 with TRBJ2-7; D possibly corresponds to TRBD2 (5 bases). This CDR3 has 13 amino acids. The germline V and J ends were trimmed by 1 base and 5 bases, with 9 bases remaining between them. Germline values: CDR1 MGHRA, CDR2 YSYEKL.

This clonotype was seen ten or more times. V is TRBV2 and J is TRBJ2-1; 12 bases align to TRBD2. V shed 4 bases and J 3 bases; nucleotides not matched to a gene: 7. In germline, CDR1 is SNHLY, CDR2 FYNNEI. CDR3 length equals 17 residues. The CDR3 protein is CASSAPRLAGDYNEQFF. Written as DNA, the CDR3 is TGTGCCAGCAGTGCTCCTCGACTAGCGGGAGACTACAATGAGCAGTTCTTC.

The V call is TRBV27, the J call TRBJ2-3, with D perhaps matching TRBD2 (6 bases). This CDR3 has 12 amino acids. Trimming removed 10 bases at V and 8 bases at J, with 16 bases between. The germline V gene has CDR1 MNHEY and CDR2 SMNVEV (reference sequence). The CDR3 DNA follows: TGTGCCAACAGACCTCTCGGGGGTACGCAGTATTTT. The encoded protein is CANRPLGGTQYF.

The chain has TRBV5-1 and TRBJ2-3; D not resolved. The CDR3 has 14 amino acids. V was shortened by 5 bases and J by 5 bases, with 15 bases between the two germline ends. Looked up from germline, CDR1 is SGHRS and CDR2 is YFSETQ. The CDR3 spells CASSQTPRGDTQYF. The CDR3 region has the DNA TGCGCCAGCAGTCAGACTCCAAGAGGAGATACGCAGTATTTT.

The chain employs TRBV25-1 and TRBJ2-7; D is possibly TRBD2 (5 bases). In germline, CDR1 is MGHDK, CDR2 SYGVNS. The CDR3 covers 14 residues. Trimming removed 3 bases from V and 3 bases from J, with 12 bases in between. CDR3 loop: CASSESGSYYEQYF. The DNA for the CDR3 is TGTGCCAGCAGTGAGAGCGGAAGTTACTACGAGCAGTACTTC.